This T cell receptor beta chain appears in the sequencing data of a study of cytomegalovirus exposure and HLA in healthy donors (dated 2017 in TCRdb). Study-level background: An earlier analysis of some 600 of the donors reported 250 to 350 Gb of sequence data and 95 million to 130 million unique TCR beta sequences obtained from around 170 million T cells. The aim of the study was to test whether cataloging public T cell receptors could identify signatures of past pathogen exposure. A later analysis re-analyzed previously published TCR beta repertoires from roughly 690 donors and added high-resolution HLA genotyping to study TCR occurrence patterns. In a later genetic analysis, genome-wide SNP genotypes for about 55% of the roughly 700 donors were used, and that subset was treated as a discovery cohort. The study profiled the T cell repertoires of about 640 subjects by immunosequencing and related them to cytomegalovirus serostatus. Along with the roughly 670-subject first cohort, a separate validation cohort of 120 different subjects was used. Donor age, sex, ethnicity and CMV serostatus were collected together with the repertoire data. About 280 gigabases of sequencing data and around 80 million unique TCR sequences made up an early release that covered around 640 HLA-typed donors. High-throughput TCR immunosequencing, statistical association of individual TCRs with disease status, and machine learning were combined to predict cytomegalovirus infection status. The later analysis used no new phenotypic data to find candidate immune exposures, relying instead on TCR beta sequences and their occurrence across donors. Among about 370 genotyped donors of the cohort, an average of around 250,000 unique TCR beta nucleotide sequences was sequenced per donor, of which roughly 17% were non-productive. Every repertoire in the discovery cohort had been generated on one and the same sequencing platform. To decide whether each TCR beta V gene segment behaved as functional or pseudogenic, an earlier analysis of approximately 620 of the donors relied on high-throughput TCR beta sequencing. A handful of DR-DQ haplotypes were treated as single units for association and clustering because of strong linkage in the cohort. Typing coverage varied by locus: about 620-630 donors for A, B, C, DRB1 and DQB1; roughly 520 for DQA1; around 610 for DPA1; fewer than 480 for DPB1. Class I and class II HLA loci were covered by the typing at four-digit resolution. The genetic ancestry cluster associated with self-reported Caucasian donors included roughly 84% of the 398 genotyped donors.

Summary of the overall study and its limitations: Only TCR beta chains were sequenced in this cohort, and the absence of alpha or paired-chain data limited detectable features. In vitro tests confirmed that a few of the cytomegalovirus-associated TCR beta chains recognize cytomegalovirus antigens. In a later analysis, most CMV-associated TCR beta chains were found to appear HLA-restricted, with HLA associations seemingly driven largely by CMV exposure. Immune exposure information for the cohort was limited to CMV serostatus. A cluster of highly shared sequence variants was judged likely to be a technical artifact of the sequencing pipeline. Because some donors lacked HLA typing at each locus, the association tests relied only on the typed subset. The classifier was reported to diagnose cytomegalovirus status with high specificity and sensitivity in both the original and validation cohorts. A total of fewer than 200 TCR beta chains were listed by the study as associated with cytomegalovirus. In a later genetic analysis, fewer N-insertions in productive TCRs were reported among donors in an Asian-associated ancestry cluster than the approximately 710-donor mean. Most TCR sequences were seen in very few donors, while some public TCRs were found in many individuals. A later analysis found that TCR association rates varied across HLA loci, with DRB1 alleles showing the most associated TCRs and HLA-C alleles the fewest. Specific HLA alleles were associated with 15,000 to 20,000 TCR beta sequences at a false discovery rate of 0.05 in a later analysis. A later genetic analysis associated a missense DCLRE1C variant with V-gene and J-gene trimming of TCR beta chains, and an independent cohort replicated the association. The presence/absence analyses assumed that sequencing depth was roughly uniform across donors, and that assumption may not be true. Because counts were too low, 15 to 20 rarely observed V segments, including chromosome 9 orphons, were left out of the earlier analysis of a few hundred of the donors. The authors suggested that the approach could potentially be generalized to other disease states and immunological phenotypes. Some IMGT-functional V segments, including TRBV6-2 and TRBV6-3, could not be distinguished by the 87-base-pair reads and were therefore excluded. Assigning TCR associations to individual alleles was difficult when HLA alleles, especially DR and DQ, strongly co-occurred. A later analysis found that HLA-associated TCR beta chains were more clonally expanded and had lower generation probabilities than equally common non-associated chains. A further reported finding was that TCR beta sequences accurately predicted the HLA-A and HLA-B alleles for most subjects in the first cohort. Correlated functional status among segregating V segments might be attributable to linkage disequilibrium, but an unknown experimental factor could not be ruled out. Several of the top co-occurrence clusters appeared to be linked to parvovirus B19, influenza, CMV and Epstein-Barr virus, according to a later analysis. Broadly in line with IMGT annotations, most TCR beta V segments showed up in productive rearrangements about 87% or about 30% of the time in an earlier analysis of approximately 640 of the donors.

The cohort was made up of approximately 670 healthy bone marrow donors. All cohort members were sampled while nominally healthy, although unrecorded immune exposures were likely present. The donor tested CMV seronegative, placing the donor among the 350 or so seronegative members of the cohort. Each donor provided a peripheral blood sample, and peripheral blood mononuclear cells were used for TCR beta sequencing. Genomic DNA was extracted from the blood cell samples with the Qiagen DNeasy Blood Extraction Kit. This clone was counted a few times. Its antigen target is currently unknown. No much larger clonotype is one base removed from it; base qualities were not supplied. Preparation of the library involved the immunoSEQ multiplex PCR assay. For the multiplex PCR, a mixture combining 60 forward primers for TCR Vbeta segments and 13 reverse primers for TCR Jbeta segments was used. The CDR3 region of rearranged TCR beta genes was amplified from genomic DNA by a multiplex PCR assay. The amplified TCR beta libraries were sequenced on the Illumina HiSeq System as 87-base-pair reads. In the source study's methods: A later analysis tallied tens of millions of unique TCR beta chains across the 650 to 750 repertoires, and approximately 11 million of those chains were shared by two or more donors. A nearest-neighbor algorithm error-corrected the raw reads and collapsed the reads into unique sequences, merging closely related sequences to remove PCR and sequencing errors. Alignment of CDR3 sequences to IMGT reference sequences was used to assign V, D and J gene segments. Each retained sequence needed at least a six-nucleotide match to both a V gene segment and a J gene segment. A rearrangement counted as productive if the CDR3 had no stop codons and remained in frame with V and J, and every other rearrangement counted as non-productive. Following IMGT convention, CDR3 was defined as the stretch from the second conserved V-encoded cysteine up to the conserved J-encoded phenylalanine. The earlier analysis of around 640 of the donors excluded sequences that lacked an unambiguous match to a single V gene segment. In an earlier analysis of 450 to 700 of the donors, V segments were called functional above 56.7% productive rearrangements and were called segregating when the between-donor standard deviation exceeded 5%. A statistical classification framework was built for diagnosing cytomegalovirus status from the catalog of TCR beta chain sequences. A later analysis assigned V and J genes by comparing TCR nucleotide sequences with IMGT/GENE-DB human TR gene sequences. Using the TCRdist pipeline, a later analysis assigned CDR3 sequences along with most-parsimonious VDJ recombination scenarios. A later analysis defined each TCR beta chain by its CDR3 amino acid sequence plus V-gene family, and excluded reads lacking a unique V-gene family. In a later analysis, 450 to 600 highly shared, low-generation-probability nucleotide sequences were removed to address suspected cross-contamination and a sequencing artifact. For each public chain, a later analysis derived a clonal expansion index from normalized ranks of inferred template counts within each repertoire. In a later analysis, generation probabilities were computed using a VDJ recombination model fitted to out-of-frame rearrangements, and the results were checked against IGoR. In a later analysis, hypergeometric tests were used to score TCR-TCR, TCR-HLA and TCR-CMV co-occurrence, with a repertoire-size bias correction applied to TCR pairs. A later analysis estimated false discovery rates by permuting HLA or CMV assignments 20 times. In a later analysis, co-occurring TCRs were grouped with DBSCAN, and TCRdist sequence similarity was added when clustering was performed within HLA-allele-positive subsets. For co-occurrence clustering, repertoires with fewer than 30,000 or more than 120,000 public chains were excluded, along with 4 to 6 repertoires with anomalous nucleotide sharing. Here the immuneACCESS table is served through TCRdb, limited to in-frame sequences with V and J called. Missing clones are a known gap in these copies; in checked studies unresolved V genes cover under half, and the rest lacks a known reason. That table supplies the V and J calls and clone size; D and trimming were determined from the DNA. Here the sample has more than 140,000 clones; roughly 79% occur a single time. Of the sample, 0.55% to 0.8% falls within the top ten clones.

The germline ends are 11 bases apart after V is trimmed by 5 bases and J by 0 bases. The CDR3 measures 14 amino acids from cysteine to phenylalanine. CDR3 DNA is the only sequence kept; it has 42 bases, read in frame from the first base. According to the germline V gene, CDR1 reads SQVTM and CDR2 reads ANQGSEA. The source material was PBMCs. The V and J genes are TRBV29-1 and TRBJ2-4; the D gene remains uncertain. This TCR was sampled from a male donor in good health and CMV-seronegative. The encoded CDR3 is CSVRVALAKNIQYF. The nucleotide sequence reads TGCAGCGTTCGGGTTGCACTAGCCAAAAACATTCAGTACTTC.